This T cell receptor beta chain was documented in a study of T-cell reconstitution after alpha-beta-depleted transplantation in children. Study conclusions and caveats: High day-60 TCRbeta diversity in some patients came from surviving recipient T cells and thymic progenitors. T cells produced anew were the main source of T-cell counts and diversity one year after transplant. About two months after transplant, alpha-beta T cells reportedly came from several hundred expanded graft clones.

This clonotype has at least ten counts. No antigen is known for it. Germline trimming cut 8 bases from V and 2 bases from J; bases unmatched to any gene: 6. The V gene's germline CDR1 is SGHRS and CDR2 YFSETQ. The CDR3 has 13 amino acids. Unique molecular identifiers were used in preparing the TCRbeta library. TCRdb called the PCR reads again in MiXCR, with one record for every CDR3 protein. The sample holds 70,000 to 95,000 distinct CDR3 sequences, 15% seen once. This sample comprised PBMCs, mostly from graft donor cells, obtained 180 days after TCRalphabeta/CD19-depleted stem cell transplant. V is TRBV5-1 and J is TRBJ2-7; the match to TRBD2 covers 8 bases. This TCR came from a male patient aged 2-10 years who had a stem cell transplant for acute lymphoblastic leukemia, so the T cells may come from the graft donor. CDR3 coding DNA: TGCGCCAGTTCACCGGGACTAGCCTACGAGCAGTACTTC. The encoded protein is CASSPGLAYEQYF.